This entry lists 22 T cell receptor beta chains sequenced from one sample in a study of cytomegalovirus exposure and HLA in healthy donors. A multiplex PCR was run with 60 Vbeta primers and 13 Jbeta primers. Produced via immunoSEQ multiplex PCR; TCRdb's table is partial and in-frame only. Recorded for this sample: 100,000 to 150,000 clones. The specimen was PBMCs. The receptors were gathered from a man between 40 and 49 years old in good health and CMV-seronegative.

The chain carries TRBV30 and TRBJ1-1, with D perhaps TRBD1 (6 bases). There are 12 residues in the CDR3. CDR1 GTSNPN and CDR2 SVGIG come from the germline V gene (reference sequence). Deletions cut 5 bases from V and 1 base from J, with 8 bases between. The CDR3 sequence is CAWGDTNTEAFF. For the CDR3, the DNA is TGTGCCTGGGGGGACACGAACACTGAAGCTTTCTTT. Full variable domain (rest looked up from reference TRBV30 and TRBJ1-1): SQTIHQWPATLVQPVGSPLSLECTVEGTSNPNLYWYRQAAGRGLQLLFYSVGIGQISSEVPQNLSASRPQDRQFILSSKKLLLSDSGFYLCAWGDTNTEAFFGQGTRLTVV.

The gene calls are TRBV27 and TRBJ1-1, with 7 bases that match TRBD1. In germline, CDR1 is MNHEY, CDR2 SMNVEV (reference sequence). Losses at the gene ends were 8 bases for V and 0 bases for J; bases not matched to a gene: 18. This CDR3 comprises 18 residues. CDR3 nucleotides: TGTGCCAGCCGTTCCCGGGGACAGCCCCGATACATGAACACTGAAGCTTTCTTT. Protein: CASRSRGQPRYMNTEAFF.

The genes are TRBV30 and TRBJ2-4, with D tentatively TRBD2 (5 bases). V lost 2 bases, J lost 2 bases, and 16 bases lay in between. Looked up from germline, CDR1 is GTSNPN and CDR2 is SVGIG (reference sequence). The CDR3 totals 16 residues. CDR3: CAWSLVAFGSKNIQYF. CDR3 nucleotides: TGTGCCTGGAGTTTGGTAGCGTTCGGGTCCAAAAACATTCAGTACTTC.

Details on this clone: The sample contains more than one DNA sequence encoding this CDR3. The V gene is TRBV19, the J gene TRBJ2-4, with D possibly TRBD1 on 6 matching bases. The CDR3 spans 19 residues. The germline V gene has CDR1 LNHDA and CDR2 SQIVND (reference sequence). With 6 bases removed from V and 0 bases from J, the gap between germline ends came to 24 bases. The CDR3 region has the DNA TGTGCCAGTAGCAAACCACTACCCGACAGGATAGTAGCCAAAAACATTCAGTACTTC. It encodes CASSKPLPDRIVAKNIQYF.

The V gene is TRBV6-1, the J gene TRBJ2-5, with D possibly being TRBD1 (6 bases). This CDR3 contains 14 residues. The V gene's germline CDR1 is MNHNS and CDR2 SASEGT. The V end was cut by 5 bases, the J end by 5 bases, with 15 bases between. CDR3 bases: TGTGCCAGCAGTCCGGGGACAACTGGCGAGACCCAGTACTTC. Amino acid sequence: CASSPGTTGETQYF.

The V gene is TRBV6-5, the J gene TRBJ1-1; D gene unclear. The CDR3 extends over 14 amino acids. Trimming shortened V by 4 bases and J by 1 base, and 10 bases separated the two germline ends. The germline V gene has CDR1 MNHEY and CDR2 SVGAGI. The CDR3 bases are TGTGCCAGCAGTTCCCCAGACTCGAACACTGAAGCTTTCTTT. Amino acids: CASSSPDSNTEAFF.

J is TRBJ2-7 and V is TRBV5-1; 7 nucleotides align to TRBD1. V shed 4 bases, J shed 0 bases, and the junction held 7 bases outside the gene matches. Germline CDR1 is SGHRS and CDR2 is YFSETQ. The CDR3 consists of 15 residues. The CDR3 sequence: CASSHTGASSYEQYF. The DNA for the CDR3 is TGCGCCAGCAGCCACACAGGGGCGTCCTCCTACGAGCAGTACTTC.

The rearrangement links TRBV5-1 to TRBJ2-3, with 14 bases fitting TRBD2. Losses at the gene ends were 2 bases for V and 3 bases for J; bases not matched to a gene: 2. Germline loops: CDR1 SGHRS, CDR2 YFSETQ. The CDR3 contains 16 residues. The CDR3 region is CASSFGTSGRTDTQYF. Written as DNA, the CDR3 is TGCGCCAGCAGCTTCGGGACTAGCGGGAGAACAGATACGCAGTATTTT.

The J gene is TRBJ2-1, the V gene TRBV18; D remains unclear. The CDR3 spans 13 residues. In germline, CDR1 is KGHSH, CDR2 LQKENI. Trimming cost V 2 bases and J 4 bases, with 6 bases left between them. The CDR3 nucleotides are TGTGCCAGCTCACCATACAGTTACAATGAGCAGTTCTTC. Residues: CASSPYSYNEQFF.

This chain connects TRBV19 to TRBJ2-1; TRBD2 agrees at 7 bases. The CDR3 length is 17 residues. V was pared by 0 bases and J by 3 bases, with 8 bases of the junction left unmatched. In germline, CDR1 is LNHDA, CDR2 SQIVND (reference sequence). The CDR3 bases are TGTGCCAGTAGTATAGATTTGAGACTAGCCGTCTACAATGAGCAGTTCTTC. As protein: CASSIDLRLAVYNEQFF.

The chain couples TRBV2 to TRBJ1-3; D unclear. CDR1 is SNHLY and CDR2 is FYNNEI in the germline V gene. V lost 4 bases and J 8 bases, leaving 9 bases between the germline ends. The CDR3 is 12 residues long. Here the CDR3 reads CASSARGDTIYF. The CDR3 DNA sequence: TGTGCCAGCAGTGCTCGGGGAGACACCATATATTTT.

The chain has TRBV4-1 and TRBJ2-1; 8 bases agree with TRBD2. J was trimmed by 7 bases and V by 3 bases; bases with no gene match: 11. The CDR3 runs 16 residues. The germline CDR1 and CDR2 sequences are MGHRA and YSYEKL. The CDR3 DNA reads as TGCGCCAGCAGCCACGGAAGATCAGCGGGAGAGAATGAGCAGTTCTTC. Its translation is CASSHGRSAGENEQFF.

J is TRBJ2-3 and V is TRBV11-2, with 7 bases lining up with TRBD2. The CDR3 consists of 17 residues. V lost 1 base and J lost 0; bases outside the gene matches: 7. The germline CDR1 and CDR2 sequences are SGHAT and FQNNGV. Written as DNA, the CDR3 is TGTGCCAGCAGCTTAGCGGTCCTAGCGGTTAGCACAGATACGCAGTATTTT. Its protein is CASSLAVLAVSTDTQYF. Full variable domain (remainder filled in from reference TRBV11-2 and TRBJ2-3): EAGVAQSPRYKIIEKRQSVAFWCNPISGHATLYWYQQILGQGPKLLIQFQNNGVVDDSQLPKDRFSAERLKGVDSTLKIQPAKLEDSAVYLCASSLAVLAVSTDTQYFGPGTRLTVL.

The chain combines TRBV4-1 with TRBJ1-5; D gene ambiguous. Germline V CDR1 and CDR2: MGHRA, YSYEKL. This CDR3 has 13 amino acids. V was pared by 1 base and J by 9 bases, with 10 bases between. CDR3 residues: CASSQVKSGPQHF. CDR3 nucleotide sequence: TGCGCCAGCAGCCAAGTGAAGTCAGGGCCCCAGCATTTT.

The chain links TRBV2 to TRBJ2-6; 9 positions match TRBD1. Germline-derived CDR1 and CDR2 are SNHLY and FYNNEI. After removal of 5 bases from V and 2 bases from J, the junction contained 7 bases not matched to a gene. CDR3 size: 17 residues. For the CDR3, the DNA is TGTGCCAGCAGTCCGGGACAGGGAAAGGCTGGGGCCAACGTCCTGACTTTC. It specifies CASSPGQGKAGANVLTF. The whole variable domain, filled in from reference TRBV2 and TRBJ2-6, reads EPEVTQTPSHQVTQMGQEVILRCVPISNHLYFYWYRQILGQKVEFLVSFYNNEISEKSEIFDDQFSVERPDGSNFTLKIRSTKLEDSAMYFCASSPGQGKAGANVLTFGAGSRLTVL.

The chain employs TRBV7-8 and TRBJ1-2; tentatively, D is TRBD1 (5 bases). Per germline, CDR1 SGHVS and CDR2 FQNEAQ. The CDR3 runs to 17 residues. Trimming cost V 2 bases and J 4 bases, with 20 bases left between them. The CDR3 spells CASSLTLRVGQGYGYTF. DNA for the CDR3: TGTGCCAGCAGCTTAACCCTTCGTGTTGGGCAGGGCTATGGCTACACCTTC.

This sequence joins TRBV6-5 and TRBJ1-2, with D perhaps TRBD1 (6 bases). The CDR3 sequence is 14 residues long. Trimming cost V 2 bases and J 2 bases, with 9 bases left between them. CDR1 MNHEY and CDR2 SVGAGI come from the germline V gene. Here the CDR3 DNA reads TGTGCCAGCAGTTACGGGGGGGGCAACTATGGCTACACCTTC. It is translated as CASSYGGGNYGYTF.

V and J are TRBV25-1 and TRBJ1-3; D is uncertain. The germline V and J ends were trimmed by 6 bases and 0 bases, with 15 bases remaining between them. The CDR3 loop spans 16 amino acids. From germline, CDR1 is MGHDK and CDR2 SYGVNS. The CDR3 sequence is CASRDDRLSSGNTIYF. The CDR3 bases are TGTGCCAGCAGAGACGACCGACTAAGCTCTGGAAACACCATATATTTT.

The CDR3 reads CASSEARGPSYEQYF. The CDR3 nucleotides read TGTGCCAGCAGTGAAGCTAGGGGGCCCTCCTACGAGCAGTACTTC. The rearrangement uses TRBV2 and TRBJ2-7, with 7 bases identical to TRBD1. The CDR3 consists of 15 residues. Looked up from germline, CDR1 is SNHLY and CDR2 is FYNNEI. Trimming cost V 0 bases and J 0 bases; bases outside gene matches: 2.

The rearrangement links TRBV6-1 to TRBJ2-1; 7 nucleotides match TRBD2. Germline-derived CDR1 and CDR2 are MNHNS and SASEGT. The CDR3 has 14 amino acids. V trimming: 2 bases; J trimming: 9 bases; junction bases outside the gene matches: 7. CDR3: CASSEFQRGLEQFF. CDR3 DNA: TGTGCCAGCAGTGAATTCCAGCGGGGACTTGAGCAGTTCTTC.

The V and J genes are TRBV11-3 and TRBJ2-7; D call uncertain. The V end was cut by 1 base, the J end by 0 bases, with 10 bases between. Germline-derived CDR1 and CDR2 are SGHNT and YENEEA. CDR3 size: 15 residues. The DNA for the CDR3 is TGTGCCAGCAGCTTAGGAGGTTCGGCCTCCTACGAGCAGTACTTC. Translated: CASSLGGSASYEQYF.

The rearrangement uses TRBV6-4 and TRBJ2-2; 10 bases fit TRBD2. With 6 bases clipped from V and 4 bases from J, the junction kept 14 bases outside the gene matches. This CDR3 has 18 amino acids. CDR1 and CDR2 (germline): MRHNA, SNTAGT. In nucleotides, the CDR3 is TGTGCCAGCAGGGGACGCGGACTAGCGGAGAAAGTCACCGGGGAGCTGTTTTTT. It codes for CASRGRGLAEKVTGELFF.